These 5 T cell receptor beta chains were sequenced from one sample in a study of T cells in tuberculosis. Produced via immunoSEQ multiplex PCR; TCRdb's table is partial and in-frame only. The table lists 61,000 or so clones, 81% of them singletons, with around 13% in the top ten. After thawing and overnight rest, PBMC were stained with GMM-loaded CD1B tetramer, viability dye and anti-CD3 for sorting. The lipid loaded on the CD1B tetramers was C32 glucose monomycolate from Rhodococcus equi. Sequenced material: CD1b-GMM tetramer-negative cells sorted from PBMCs. These receptors were obtained from an adult woman with latent tuberculosis.

This clone was counted only a few times. The chain employs TRBV4-2 and TRBJ2-7; tentatively, D is TRBD1 (5 bases). The V and J ends lost 1 base and 4 bases respectively, with 11 bases between them. CDR1 and CDR2 from the germline V gene are LGHNA and YNFKEQ. The length of the CDR3 is 14 residues. The CDR3: CASSQALGVYEQYF. CDR3 in DNA: TGTGCCAGCAGCCAAGCTCTAGGGGTATACGAGCAGTACTTC.

The chain carries TRBV5-6 and TRBJ2-3, with 7 bases fitting TRBD2. V shed 2 bases and J 2 bases; nucleotides not matched to a gene: 5. Germline-derived CDR1 and CDR2 are SGHDT and YYEEEE. This CDR3 has 15 amino acids. CDR3 residues: CASSFSGTTTDTQYF. As DNA, the CDR3 is TGTGCCAGCAGCTTCTCCGGGACTACCACAGATACGCAGTATTTT.

J is TRBJ1-5 and V is TRBV28; D not resolved. Trimming removed 0 bases at V and 4 bases at J, with 7 bases between. The CDR3 is made up of 14 amino acids. From germline, CDR1 is MDHEN and CDR2 SYDVKM. The CDR3 sequence is CASSLWGQNQPQHF. The CDR3 nucleotides are TGTGCCAGCAGTTTATGGGGCCAGAATCAGCCCCAGCATTTT.

This clone showed up just once. This chain uses TRBV2 with TRBJ2-2; D might be TRBD1 (6 bases). Germline loops: CDR1 SNHLY, CDR2 FYNNEI. CDR3 length equals 15 residues. V was pared by 7 bases and J by 2 bases, with 14 bases between. In DNA, the CDR3 is TGTGCCAGCAAGTCCGGGACACCCAACACCGGGGAGCTGTTTTTT. Encoded protein: CASKSGTPNTGELFF.

The chain combines TRBV28 with TRBJ1-5; no clear D gene. The CDR3 spans 12 residues. The V end was cut by 6 bases, the J end by 6 bases, with 9 bases between. Germline CDR1 MDHEN, CDR2 SYDVKM. The chain's CDR3 is CASREAGQPQHF. CDR3 sequence (DNA): TGTGCCAGCAGAGAGGCGGGTCAGCCCCAGCATTTT. The full variable domain, its missing parts supplied by reference TRBV28 and TRBJ1-5, is DVKVTQSSRYLVKRTGEKVFLECVQDMDHENMFWYRQDPGLGLRLIYFSYDVKMKEKGDIPEGYSVSREKKERFSLILESASTNQTSMYLCASREAGQPQHFGDGTRLSIL.